Below are 31 T cell receptor beta chains sequenced from a single sample in a study of regulatory T cells in long-lasting Graves disease. HTBI primers from iRepertoire and Arm-PCR of CDR3 regions yielded the TCR beta libraries. One entry per CDR3 protein results from TCRdb running MiXCR on the multiplex PCR reads. This sample has around 500,000 distinct CDR3 sequences; about 14% occur once, and the top ten carry roughly 9.7%. As for time point: newly diagnosed GD, antithyroid drugs for less than 3 months. RNA from PBMCs was the source of the TCR library. These same records also appear under a second study, on T cells in Graves' hyperthyroidism and ophthalmopathy.

The source material was peripheral blood mononuclear cells (PBMCs), sampled at new diagnosis, from a patient treated with antithyroid drugs. The receptors stem from a man aged 30 to 45 with Graves disease.

The CDR3 region has the DNA TGTGCCAGCAGTCCGCGGGCCGGTCGCCAAGAGACCCAGTACTTC. Amino acids: CASSPRAGRQETQYF. This chain links TRBV7-9 with TRBJ2-5, with TRBD2 as a possible D gene (5 bases). There are 15 residues in the CDR3. V was pared by 6 bases and J by 1 base, with 15 bases between. The germline V gene encodes CDR1 SEHNR and CDR2 FQNEAQ (reference sequence).

This clonotype has at least ten counts. The rearrangement links TRBV11-1 to TRBJ1-1; D might be TRBD1 (5 bases). Germline V CDR1 and CDR2: SGHAT, FQDESV (reference sequence). This CDR3 spans 12 amino acids. The germline V and J ends were trimmed by 6 bases and 7 bases, with 12 bases remaining between them. CDR3: CASSLGTLEAFF. The CDR3 DNA follows: TGTGCCAGCAGTCTCGGGACCCTTGAAGCTTTCTTT.

As regards this clonotype: A read error may account for a junction end that differs from germline. This chain links TRBV5-1 with TRBJ2-3, with TRBD2 identical over 7 bases. This CDR3 is 13 amino acids long. Germline CDR1 and CDR2: SGHRS and YFSETQ. The CDR3 nucleotides read TGTGCCAGCAGCTCGGGGGGTGCAGGTACGCAGTATTTT. Translation: CASSSGGAGTQYF. The full variable domain, rest sourced from reference TRBV5-1 and TRBJ2-3, is KAGVTQTPRYLIKTRGQQVTLSCSPISGHRSVSWYQQTPGQGLQFLFEYFSETQRNKGNFPGRFSGRQFSNSRSEMNVSTLELGDSALYLCASSSGGAGTQYFGPGTRLTVL.

V gene TRBV20-1 combines with J gene TRBJ2-2; a weak D match, TRBD2 (5 bases). The germline V and J ends were trimmed by 0 bases and 3 bases, with 11 bases remaining between them. This CDR3 has 15 amino acids. Per the germline V gene, CDR1 is DFQATT and CDR2 is SNEGSKA (reference sequence). In DNA, the CDR3 is TGCAGTGCTAGAGATAGTAGCGTTTACACCGGGGAGCTGTTTTTT. It specifies CSARDSSVYTGELFF.

This sequence joins TRBV29-1 and TRBJ2-7; D gene ambiguous. CDR1 is SQVTM and CDR2 is ANQGSEA in the germline V gene. This CDR3 comprises 11 residues. V was pared by 7 bases and J by 5 bases, with 12 bases between. CDR3 nucleotide sequence: TGCAGCGCCTTTTTCGGCGACGAGCAGTACTTC. This codes for CSAFFGDEQYF.

This sequence joins TRBV5-1 and TRBJ2-3; D is perhaps TRBD1 (5 bases). The CDR3 is 14 amino acids. Trimming removed 4 bases at V and 6 bases at J, with 15 bases between. Per the germline V gene, CDR1 is SGHRS and CDR2 is YFSETQ. In DNA form, the CDR3 reads TGCGCCAGCAGCCGACAACTTAAGGGGGATACGCAGTATTTT. This sequence encodes CASSRQLKGDTQYF.

The chain is built from TRBV30 and TRBJ2-3; D may be TRBD1 (6 bases). V was pared by 0 bases and J by 4 bases, with 11 bases between. Germline CDR1 GTSNPN, CDR2 SVGIG (reference sequence). CDR3 length: 14 residues. The CDR3 DNA sequence: TGTGCCTGGAGTGTACGCAGGGGTTCAGATACGCAGTATTTT. The encoded protein is CAWSVRRGSDTQYF.

This chain uses TRBV27 with TRBJ1-2, with a weak D call TRBD1 (6 bases). In germline, CDR1 is MNHEY, CDR2 SMNVEV (reference sequence). Trimming cost V 5 bases and J 4 bases, with 17 bases left between them. The CDR3 has 15 amino acids. CDR3 sequence reads: CASSTGGAGFYGYTF. Written as DNA, the CDR3 is TGTGCCAGCAGTACCGGGGGGGCTGGATTCTATGGCTACACCTTC.

A note on this clonotype: This may be a read error, as it is one base from a much larger clone. V is TRBV11-2 and J is TRBJ1-1; 7 positions agree with TRBD1. The V and J ends lost 8 bases and 3 bases, in that order; junction bases with no gene match: 9. This CDR3 is 14 amino acids long. Germline lookup yields CDR1 SGHAT and CDR2 FQNNGV. The CDR3 spells CASGVAGGDTEAFF. In nucleotides, the CDR3 is TGTGCCAGCGGAGTGGCAGGGGGTGACACTGAAGCTTTCTTT.

This clonotype was counted at least ten times. V gene TRBV12-3 or TRBV12-4 combines with J gene TRBJ2-1; TRBD2 might be the D (7 bases). This CDR3 comprises 14 residues. Trimming stripped 1 base from V and 9 bases from J, with 13 bases between. In nucleotides, the CDR3 is TGTGCCAGCAGTTTAGGACTAGGGGGGGCTGAGCAGTTCTTC. Amino acids: CASSLGLGGAEQFF.

J is TRBJ2-5 and V is TRBV5-1, with D possibly being TRBD1 (5 bases). This CDR3 is 14 amino acids long. Germline CDR1 and CDR2: SGHRS and YFSETQ. With 0 bases removed from V and 2 bases from J, the gap between germline ends came to 8 bases. The CDR3 DNA sequence: TGCGCCAGCAGCTTGGCGACAGTTCAAGAGACCCAGTACTTC. Its protein is CASSLATVQETQYF.

This clonotype was counted ten times or more. The rearrangement uses TRBV2 and TRBJ2-5; 7 nucleotides line up with TRBD2. This CDR3 region has 13 residues. J lost 1 base, V lost 6 bases, and 2 bases had no gene match. From germline, CDR1 is SNHLY and CDR2 FYNNEI. CDR3 sequence reads: CASRGTTQETQYF. The CDR3 region has the DNA TGTGCCAGCAGAGGGACTACCCAAGAGACCCAGTACTTC.

The J gene is TRBJ1-6, the V gene TRBV6-1; 7 bases fit TRBD1. Germline trimming cut 6 bases from V and 6 bases from J; bases unmatched to any gene: 8. The CDR3 consists of 15 residues. Germline loops: CDR1 MNHNS, CDR2 SASEGT. In DNA form, the CDR3 reads TGTGCCAGCAGAAGACCCGGGACAGCTAATTCACCCCTCCACTTT. Translation gives CASRRPGTANSPLHF.

This clonotype has a count of ten or more. This chain uses TRBV30 with TRBJ2-1; either TRBD1 or TRBD2 may fit D (5 bases each). CDR3 length: 14 residues. Trimming pared 3 bases from V and 4 bases from J, leaving 13 bases between. Germline assignment: CDR1 GTSNPN and CDR2 SVGIG (reference sequence). The CDR3 loop reads CAWRGELSYNEQFF. CDR3 DNA: TGTGCCTGGAGGGGGGAACTGTCTTACAATGAGCAGTTCTTC.

This clonotype has just a few counts. The chain has TRBV5-4 and TRBJ1-1; the D is unclear. The V gene lost 9 bases and the J gene lost 0 bases, with 9 bases spanning the gap. CDR1 is SGHNT and CDR2 is YYREEE in the germline V gene (reference sequence). The length of the CDR3 is 12 residues. CDR3 sequence: CATLNMNTEAFF. The CDR3 nucleotides are TGTGCCACCTTGAACATGAACACTGAAGCTTTCTTT.

This clonotype has at least ten counts. The gene calls are TRBV5-1 and TRBJ2-2, with TRBD1 matching over 8 bases. Germline values: CDR1 SGHRS, CDR2 YFSETQ. V was pared by 7 bases and J by 6 bases, with 11 bases of the junction left unmatched. The CDR3 is 15 residues long. The CDR3 region has the DNA TGCGCCAGCGGGCGACAGGGGCGATCATCCGGGGAGCTGTTTTTT. As protein: CASGRQGRSSGELFF. The full variable domain, completed using reference TRBV5-1 and TRBJ2-2, is KAGVTQTPRYLIKTRGQQVTLSCSPISGHRSVSWYQQTPGQGLQFLFEYFSETQRNKGNFPGRFSGRQFSNSRSEMNVSTLELGDSALYLCASGRQGRSSGELFFGEGSRLTVL.

This clonotype turned up a few times. V gene TRBV19 combines with J gene TRBJ1-5; no firm D call. The CDR3 runs 15 residues. Germline V CDR1 and CDR2: LNHDA, SQIVND (reference sequence). The V and J ends lost 2 bases and 0 bases respectively, with 8 bases between them. As DNA, the CDR3 is TGTGCCAGTAGTATACAACGGAGTAGCAATCAGCCCCAGCATTTT. The encoded protein is CASSIQRSSNQPQHF.

This clonotype has a handful of counts. The CDR3 region has the DNA TGTGCCAGCTCACCAACACGGGAGGGCGCGGCAGATACGCAGTATTTT. It codes for CASSPTREGAADTQYF. V usage is TRBV18 and J usage is TRBJ2-3, with 8 positions matching TRBD2. The CDR3 covers 16 residues. Looked up from germline, CDR1 is KGHSH and CDR2 is LQKENI. V lost 2 bases to trimming and J lost 4 bases; unmatched junction nucleotides: 8. Variable domain in full (rest from reference TRBV18 and TRBJ2-3): NAGVMQNPRHLVRRRGQEARLRCSPMKGHSHVYWYRQLPEEGLKFMVYLQKENIIDESGMPKERFSAEFPKEGPSILRIQQVVRGDSAAYFCASSPTREGAADTQYFGPGTRLTVL.

This clonotype appeared a few times. This rearrangement joins TRBV29-1 to TRBJ2-7; 11 bases align to TRBD2. V was clipped by 7 bases and J by 4 bases; unmatched bases: 3. Germline CDR1 SQVTM, CDR2 ANQGSEA. CDR3 length: 12 amino acids. The CDR3 DNA sequence: TGCAGCGCGGGACTAGCGGAGTACGAGCAGTACTTC. It is translated as CSAGLAEYEQYF.

This clonotype was picked up many times. Mismatch with germline at one junction end may stem from a read error. The chain has TRBV15 and TRBJ2-2, with D unresolved. The CDR3 has 15 residues. Germline-derived CDR1 and CDR2 are LNHNV and YYDKDF (reference sequence). The CDR3 DNA reads as TGTGCCACCAGGAGAGTCCCCCGGGACACCGGGGAGCTGTTTTTT. Translation gives CATRRVPRDTGELFF.

This clonotype was observed at least ten times. This rearrangement joins TRBV12-5 to TRBJ1-2; D is possibly TRBD1 (5 bases). This CDR3 has 16 amino acids. Germline V lookup: CDR1 LGHNT, CDR2 FRNRAP. Trimming shortened V by 0 bases and J by 4 bases, and 15 bases separated the two germline ends. CDR3 in DNA: TGTGCTAGTGGTTTGGTACCCGCAGGGACCCCCTATGGCTACACCTTC. Its protein is CASGLVPAGTPYGYTF.

This clonotype was seen ten or more times. The genes are TRBV5-1 and TRBJ2-5, with D unresolved. This CDR3 is built from 14 residues. Between the trimmed V and J ends, which lost 4 bases and 2 bases, there was a span of 12 bases. Germline lookup yields CDR1 SGHRS and CDR2 YFSETQ. The CDR3 here is CASSLGSQQETQYF. For the CDR3, the DNA is TGCGCCAGCAGCCTGGGCAGCCAGCAAGAGACCCAGTACTTC.

The chain employs TRBV20-1 and TRBJ1-1; a weak D match, TRBD1 (6 bases). Germline loops: CDR1 DFQATT, CDR2 SNEGSKA (reference sequence). The CDR3 loop spans 14 amino acids. V lost 7 bases to trimming and J lost 3 bases, with 18 bases between them. The CDR3, as DNA: TGCAGTGAAAGAAGACCAGGGGTGTACACTGAAGCTTTCTTT. It is translated as CSERRPGVYTEAFF.

This clonotype was detected a few times. CDR3 in DNA: TGTGCCAGCAGCGTAGATTTAGGGACCCGCATGAACACTGAAGCTTTCTTT. It encodes CASSVDLGTRMNTEAFF. The J gene is TRBJ1-1, the V gene TRBV9, with D tentatively TRBD1 (5 bases). V lost 0 bases and J 0 bases, leaving 15 bases between the germline ends. The CDR3 is 17 amino acids. Germline V lookup: CDR1 SGDLS, CDR2 YYNGEE.

V is TRBV10-1 and J is TRBJ2-1; the match to TRBD2 covers 9 bases. V was clipped by 5 bases and J by 9 bases; unmatched bases: 5. The CDR3 sequence is 13 residues long. The germline V gene encodes CDR1 WNHNN and CDR2 SYGVQD (reference sequence). In DNA form, the CDR3 reads TGCGCCAGCAGTCGGGAGCGGGAGGTTGAGCAGTTCTTC. Translation gives CASSREREVEQFF.

V gene TRBV12-3 or TRBV12-4 combines with J gene TRBJ2-3; D is unresolved. Trimming removed 5 bases from V and 4 bases from J, with 16 bases in between. This CDR3 is built from 15 residues. CDR3 residues: CASSPVAVGPDTQYF. CDR3 DNA: TGTGCCAGCAGTCCAGTTGCGGTGGGTCCAGATACGCAGTATTTT.

Regarding this clonotype: Being one base from a much bigger clone, this may be a read error. The chain links TRBV2 to TRBJ2-6; D remains ambiguous. The CDR3 totals 12 residues. CDR1 SNHLY and CDR2 FYNNEI come from the germline V gene. This chain's CDR3 is CVSKGLAQKLTF. CDR3 sequence (DNA): TGTGTCAGCAAAGGCCTCGCCCAGAAACTGACTTTC. The variable domain in full, completed from reference TRBV2 and TRBJ2-6, reads EPEVTQTPSHQVTQMGQEVILRCVPISNHLYFYWYRQILGQKVEFLVSFYNNEISEKSEIFDDQFSVERPDGSNFTLKIRSTKLEDSAMYFCVSKGLAQKLTFGAGSRLTVL.

This clonotype was seen a few times. Just one base apart from a much larger clone, this may be a read error. This sequence joins TRBV3-1 and TRBJ1-1, with a tentative D call TRBD1 (5 bases). The V end was cut by 1 base, the J end by 9 bases, with 15 bases between. Germline V CDR1 and CDR2: LGHDT, YNNKEL (reference sequence). The CDR3 has 14 residues. CDR3 in DNA: TGTGCCAGCAGCCAAGGCGGGGGACGGGGAAAAGCTTTCTTT. The encoded protein is CASSQGGGRGKAFF.

This clonotype was counted between two and nine times. V usage is TRBV6-1 and J usage is TRBJ1-4; perhaps TRBD1 as D (6 bases). V gave up 5 bases and J gave up 0 bases, with 28 bases separating them. Germline V gene sequence: CDR1 MNHNS, CDR2 SASEGT. The CDR3 runs to 21 residues. The CDR3 nucleotides read TGTGCCAGCAGTAAAAACCTCTTTACCGGGGGGCCCGACGCAACTAATGAAAAACTGTTTTTT. It specifies CASSKNLFTGGPDATNEKLFF.

The table lists this clonotype with many counts. The chain has TRBV7-2 and TRBJ2-7; unclear D gene. The CDR3 runs 15 residues. V lost 1 base, J lost 2 bases, and 12 bases lay in between. Germline V gene lookup returns CDR1 SGHTA and CDR2 FQGNSA. As DNA, the CDR3 is TGTGCCAGCAGCTTAGGGACGGCTAGGACCTACGAGCAGTACTTC. Translated: CASSLGTARTYEQYF.

This clonotype occurred many times. This chain uses TRBV12-3 or TRBV12-4 with TRBJ2-7, with D unresolved. V was shortened by 6 bases and J by 4 bases, with 13 bases between the two germline ends. The CDR3 totals 13 residues. CDR3 in DNA: TGTGCCAGCAGCCCACCCGGCACATACGAGCAGTACTTC. This gives the protein CASSPPGTYEQYF.